The clone carrying this TCR beta chain was found many times. Its specificity is unknown. These data are taken from a study of T cells after yellow fever vaccination. As for the study in general: Preparation used SMART-Seq v4 Ultra Low Input for the low-cell-number fractions.

The CDR3 totals 14 residues. The trim removed 1 base at V and 9 bases at J, leaving 5 bases unmatched. General observations from the study: The booster saw the reappearance of most primary-vaccination clones (roughly 97% CD4, around 88% CD8). It was a small share of clonotypes that appeared in both CD4 and CD8 compartments.

They built TCR cDNA with 5'RACE template switching, a step that put in a universal primer site and UMIs. Each CDR3 protein is one row after TCRdb ran MiXCR on the 5' RACE reads. The data contain about 630,000 distinct CDR3 sequences, around 12% of them seen just once; the ten biggest clones take up about 15%. The chain couples TRBV12-3 or TRBV12-4 to TRBJ2-1; 8 bases are shared with TRBD2. This TCR was recovered from a man aged 30 to 45 who received the YFV17D yellow fever vaccine. The material sequenced was PBMCs, taken on the day of the yellow fever booster vaccination. The CDR3 loop is CASSLGAGGGEQFF. The CDR3 DNA reads TGTGCCAGCAGTTTAGGGGCGGGAGGAGGTGAGCAGTTCTTC.